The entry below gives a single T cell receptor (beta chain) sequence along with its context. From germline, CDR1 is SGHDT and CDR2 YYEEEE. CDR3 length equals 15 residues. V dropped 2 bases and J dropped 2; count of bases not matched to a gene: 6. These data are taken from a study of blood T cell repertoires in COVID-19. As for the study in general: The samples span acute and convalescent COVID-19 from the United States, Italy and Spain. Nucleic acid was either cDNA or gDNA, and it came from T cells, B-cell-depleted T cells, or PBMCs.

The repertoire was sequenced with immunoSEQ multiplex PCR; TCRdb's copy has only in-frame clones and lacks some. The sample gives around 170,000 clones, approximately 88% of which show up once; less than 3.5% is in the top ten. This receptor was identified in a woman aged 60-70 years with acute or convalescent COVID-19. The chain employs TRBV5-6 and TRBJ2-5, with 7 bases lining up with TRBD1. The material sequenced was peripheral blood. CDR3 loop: CASSFTGTVQETQYF. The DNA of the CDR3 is TGTGCCAGCAGCTTCACCGGGACAGTACAAGAGACCCAGTACTTC.